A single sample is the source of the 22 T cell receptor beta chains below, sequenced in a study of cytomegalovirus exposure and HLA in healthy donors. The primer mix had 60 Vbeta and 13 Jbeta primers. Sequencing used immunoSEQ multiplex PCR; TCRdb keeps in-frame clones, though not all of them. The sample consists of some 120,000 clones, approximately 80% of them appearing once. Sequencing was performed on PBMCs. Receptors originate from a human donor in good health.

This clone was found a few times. CDR3 region: CASSDDRGFYEQYF. The CDR3 coding sequence is TGTGCCAGCAGTGATGACAGGGGATTCTACGAGCAGTACTTC. The gene calls are TRBV6-1 and TRBJ2-7; TRBD1 agrees at 8 bases. Germline V gene lookup returns CDR1 MNHNS and CDR2 SASEGT. The V segment lost 3 bases and the J segment 3 bases; nucleotides outside the gene matches: 4. The CDR3 is made up of 14 amino acids.

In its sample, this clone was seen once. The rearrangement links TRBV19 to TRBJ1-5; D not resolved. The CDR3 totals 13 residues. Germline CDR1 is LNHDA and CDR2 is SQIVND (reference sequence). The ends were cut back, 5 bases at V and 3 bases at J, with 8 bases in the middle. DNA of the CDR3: TGTGCCAGTAGTTTGAGGTTCAATCAGCCCCAGCATTTT. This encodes CASSLRFNQPQHF.

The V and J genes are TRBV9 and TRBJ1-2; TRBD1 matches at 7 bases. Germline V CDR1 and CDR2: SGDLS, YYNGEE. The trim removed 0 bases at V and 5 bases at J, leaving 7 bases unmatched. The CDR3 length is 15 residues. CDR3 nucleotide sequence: TGTGCCAGCAGCGTAGATGGGACAGCTTTTTATGGCTACACCTTC. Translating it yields CASSVDGTAFYGYTF.

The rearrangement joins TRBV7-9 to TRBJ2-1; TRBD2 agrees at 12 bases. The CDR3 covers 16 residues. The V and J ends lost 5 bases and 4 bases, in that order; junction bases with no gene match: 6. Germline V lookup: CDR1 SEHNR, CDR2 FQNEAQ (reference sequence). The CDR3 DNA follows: TGTGCCAGCAGCCCAAGGACTAGCGGGAAATACAATGAGCAGTTCTTC. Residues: CASSPRTSGKYNEQFF. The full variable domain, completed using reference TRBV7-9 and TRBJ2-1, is DTGVSQNPRHKITKRGQNVTFRCDPISEHNRLYWYRQTLGQGPEFLTYFQNEAQLEKSRLLSDRFSAERPKGSFSTLEIQRTEQGDSAMYLCASSPRTSGKYNEQFFGPGTRLTVL.

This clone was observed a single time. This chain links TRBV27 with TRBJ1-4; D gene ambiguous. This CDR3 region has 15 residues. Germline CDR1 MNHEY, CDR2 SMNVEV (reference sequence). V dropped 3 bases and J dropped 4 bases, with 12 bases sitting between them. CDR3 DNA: TGTGCCAGCAGTTTTCGACATACAGTTAATGAAAAACTGTTTTTT. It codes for CASSFRHTVNEKLFF.

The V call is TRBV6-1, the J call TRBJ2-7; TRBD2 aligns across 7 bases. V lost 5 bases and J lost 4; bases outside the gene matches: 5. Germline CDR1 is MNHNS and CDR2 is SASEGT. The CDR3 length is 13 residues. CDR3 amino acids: CASSPWGGYEQYF. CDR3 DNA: TGTGCCAGCAGTCCCTGGGGAGGGTACGAGCAGTACTTC.

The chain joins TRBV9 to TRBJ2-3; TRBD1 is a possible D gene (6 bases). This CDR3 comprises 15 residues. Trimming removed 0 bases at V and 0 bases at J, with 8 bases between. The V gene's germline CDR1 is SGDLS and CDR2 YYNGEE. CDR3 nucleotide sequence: TGTGCCAGCAGCGTAGCGGACAGCAGCACAGATACGCAGTATTTT. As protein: CASSVADSSTDTQYF.

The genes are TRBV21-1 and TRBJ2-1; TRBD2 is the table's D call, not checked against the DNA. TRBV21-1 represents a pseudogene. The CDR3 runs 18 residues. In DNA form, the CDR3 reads TGTGCCAGCAGCAAAGCGCGGTTAGGTAGCGGAGGCTACAATGAGCAGTTCTTC. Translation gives CASSKARLGSGGYNEQFF.

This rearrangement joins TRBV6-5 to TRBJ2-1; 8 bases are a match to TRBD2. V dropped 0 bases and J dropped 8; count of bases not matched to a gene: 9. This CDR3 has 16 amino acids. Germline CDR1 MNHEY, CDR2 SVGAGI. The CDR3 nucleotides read TGTGCCAGCAGTTACTCCTCGGGAGGGCCTCTCGATGAGCAGTTCTTC. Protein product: CASSYSSGGPLDEQFF.

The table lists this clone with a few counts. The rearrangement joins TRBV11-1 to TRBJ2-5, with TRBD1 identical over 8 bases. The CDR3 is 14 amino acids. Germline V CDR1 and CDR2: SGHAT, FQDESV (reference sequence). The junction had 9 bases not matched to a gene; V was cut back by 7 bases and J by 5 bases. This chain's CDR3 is CASNSGTGSETQYF. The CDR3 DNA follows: TGTGCCAGCAACTCGGGGACAGGTAGCGAGACCCAGTACTTC.

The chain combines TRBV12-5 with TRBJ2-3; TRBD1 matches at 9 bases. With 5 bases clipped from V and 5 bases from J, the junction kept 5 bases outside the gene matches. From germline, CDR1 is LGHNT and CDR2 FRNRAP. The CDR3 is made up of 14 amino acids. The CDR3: CASGPGQGLDTQYF. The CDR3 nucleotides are TGTGCTAGTGGTCCGGGACAGGGACTAGATACGCAGTATTTT.

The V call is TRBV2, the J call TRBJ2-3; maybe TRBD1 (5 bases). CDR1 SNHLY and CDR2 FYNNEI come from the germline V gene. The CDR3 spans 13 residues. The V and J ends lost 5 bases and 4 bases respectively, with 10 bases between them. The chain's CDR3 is CASSLRQSDTQYF. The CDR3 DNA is TGTGCCAGCAGTCTAAGACAGTCAGATACGCAGTATTTT.

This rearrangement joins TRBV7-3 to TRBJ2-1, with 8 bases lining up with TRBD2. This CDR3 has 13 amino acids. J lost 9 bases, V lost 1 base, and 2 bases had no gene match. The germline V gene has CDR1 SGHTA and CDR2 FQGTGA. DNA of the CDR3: TGTGCCAGCAGCTTAATTGCGGGAGGTGAGCAGTTCTTC. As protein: CASSLIAGGEQFF.

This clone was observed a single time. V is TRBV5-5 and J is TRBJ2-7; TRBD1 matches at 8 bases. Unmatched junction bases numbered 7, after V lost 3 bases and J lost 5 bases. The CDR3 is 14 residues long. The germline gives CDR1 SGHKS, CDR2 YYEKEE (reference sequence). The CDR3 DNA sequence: TGTGCCAGCAGCTCTCGGCCAGGGGGCGACGAGCAGTACTTC. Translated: CASSSRPGGDEQYF.

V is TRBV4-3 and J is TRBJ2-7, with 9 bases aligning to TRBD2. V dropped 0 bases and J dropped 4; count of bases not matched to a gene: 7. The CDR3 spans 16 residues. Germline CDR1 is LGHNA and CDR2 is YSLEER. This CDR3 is CASSQETSGTSYEQYF. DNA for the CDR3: TGCGCCAGCAGCCAAGAGACTAGCGGAACATCATACGAGCAGTACTTC.

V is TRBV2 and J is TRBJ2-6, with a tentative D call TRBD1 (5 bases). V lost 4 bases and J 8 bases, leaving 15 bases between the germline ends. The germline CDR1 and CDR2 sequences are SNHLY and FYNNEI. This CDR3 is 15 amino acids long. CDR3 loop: CASSGTRAKTNVLTF. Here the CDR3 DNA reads TGTGCCAGCAGTGGGACCAGGGCCAAGACCAACGTCCTGACTTTC.

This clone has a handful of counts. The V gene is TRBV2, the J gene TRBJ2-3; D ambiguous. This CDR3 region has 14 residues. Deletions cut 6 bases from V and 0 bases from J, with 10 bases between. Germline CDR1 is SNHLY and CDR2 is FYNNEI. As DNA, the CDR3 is TGTGCCAGCAGGGAGCAGCCTAGCACAGATACGCAGTATTTT. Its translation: CASREQPSTDTQYF.

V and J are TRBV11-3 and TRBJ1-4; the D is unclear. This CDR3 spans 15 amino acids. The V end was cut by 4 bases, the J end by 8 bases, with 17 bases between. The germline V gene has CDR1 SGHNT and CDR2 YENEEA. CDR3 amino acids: CASSSSGASGEKLFF. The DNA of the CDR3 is TGTGCCAGCAGCTCGTCAGGCGCAAGTGGGGAAAAACTGTTTTTT.

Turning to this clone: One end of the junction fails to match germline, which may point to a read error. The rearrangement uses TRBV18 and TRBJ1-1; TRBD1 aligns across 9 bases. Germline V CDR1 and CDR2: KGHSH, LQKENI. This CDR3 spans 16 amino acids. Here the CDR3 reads CASSPLPGQGRTEAFF. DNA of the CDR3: TGTGCCAGCTCCCCACTACCGGGACAGGGCCGTACTGAAGCTTTCTTT. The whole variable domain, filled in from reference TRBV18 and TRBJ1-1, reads NAGVMQNPRHLVRRRGQEARLRCSPMKGHSHVYWYRQLPEEGLKFMVYLQKENIIDESGMPKERFSAEFPKEGPSILRIQQVVRGDSAAYFCASSPLPGQGRTEAFFGQGTRLTVV.

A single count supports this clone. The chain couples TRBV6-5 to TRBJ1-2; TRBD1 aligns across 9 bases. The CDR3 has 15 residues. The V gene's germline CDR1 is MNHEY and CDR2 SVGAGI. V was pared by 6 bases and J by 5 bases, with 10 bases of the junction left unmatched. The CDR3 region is CASSPQQGAMYGYTF. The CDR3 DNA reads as TGTGCCAGCAGCCCGCAACAGGGGGCAATGTATGGCTACACCTTC.

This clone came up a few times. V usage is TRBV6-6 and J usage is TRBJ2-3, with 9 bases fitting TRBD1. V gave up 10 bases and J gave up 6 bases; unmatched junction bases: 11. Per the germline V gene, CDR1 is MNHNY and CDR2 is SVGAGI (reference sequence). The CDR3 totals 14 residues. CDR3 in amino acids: CATHWGQGLDTQYF. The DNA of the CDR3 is TGTGCCACCCATTGGGGACAGGGTCTGGATACGCAGTATTTT.

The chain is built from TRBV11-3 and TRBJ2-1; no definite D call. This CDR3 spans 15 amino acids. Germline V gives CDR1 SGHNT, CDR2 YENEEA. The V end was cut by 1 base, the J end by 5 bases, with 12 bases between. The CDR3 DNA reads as TGTGCCAGCAGCTTAGCGGCAGGTTCTAACAATGAGCAGTTCTTC. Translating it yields CASSLAAGSNNEQFF.